The 21 T cell receptor beta chains reported below all come from one sample, sequenced in a study of blood T cells in healthy people across ages. Then a second PCR, running roughly 7 to 11 cycles, was carried out with a sample-barcoded 5' primer and a J-beta primer mix. Each CDR3 protein gets one entry after TCRdb re-called the 5' RACE reads with MiXCR. Of some 880,000 distinct CDR3 sequences in the sample, 35% to 40% were seen once. The sample comprised blood. These receptors were collected from a man aged 18-30 years in good health.

Many counts were recorded for this clonotype. The chain is built from TRBV12-3 or TRBV12-4 and TRBJ1-2; D not certain. The V gene lost 5 bases and the J gene lost 5 bases, with 9 bases spanning the gap. CDR3 length: 12 residues. CDR3 DNA sequence: TGTGCCAGCAGTCCCGGGATTTATGGCTACACCTTC. It translates to CASSPGIYGYTF.

On this clonotype itself: It may be a read error: a sequence one base away is much more abundant. This chain uses TRBV20-1 with TRBJ2-1; D is possibly TRBD2 (5 bases). Trimming pared 2 bases from V and 4 bases from J, leaving 15 bases between. Per the germline V gene, CDR1 is DFQATT and CDR2 is SNEGSKA (reference sequence). This CDR3 is built from 15 residues. The CDR3 region is CSARPNTGSYNEQFF. The CDR3 bases are TGCAGTGCTAGACCCAACACGGGATCTTACAATGAGCAGTTCTTC.

There are a few counts of this clonotype. The rearrangement joins TRBV2 to TRBJ2-5; D not resolved. V was pared by 2 bases and J by 6 bases, with 7 bases between. From germline, CDR1 is SNHLY and CDR2 FYNNEI. The CDR3 has 12 amino acids. CDR3 bases: TGTGCCAGCAGTGAAAGTGGAAAGACCCAGTACTTC. As protein: CASSESGKTQYF.

The V and J genes are TRBV12-3 or TRBV12-4 and TRBJ2-7, with TRBD2 matching over 9 bases. The CDR3 contains 18 residues. The J segment lost 2 bases and the V segment lost 7 bases, leaving 18 bases of the junction unmatched. CDR3 region: CASITSGTSRLWAYEQYF. The CDR3 DNA is TGTGCCAGCATCACTTCGGGGACTAGCCGATTATGGGCCTACGAGCAGTACTTC.

The rearrangement uses TRBV12-3 or TRBV12-4 and TRBJ1-5; no clear D. This CDR3 has 15 amino acids. V gave up 3 bases and J gave up 2 bases, with 11 bases separating them. The DNA of the CDR3 is TGTGCCAGCAGTTTGACCCATGGGGGCAATCAGCCCCAGCATTTT. This sequence encodes CASSLTHGGNQPQHF.

DNA for the CDR3: TGTGCCAGCAGAAAGGGCCCTCGTACAGGGGTCGATAATGAAAAACTGTTTTTT. Translation gives CASRKGPRTGVDNEKLFF. The V gene is TRBV12-3 or TRBV12-4, the J gene TRBJ1-4; the match to TRBD1 covers 7 bases. Trimming removed 6 bases from V and 4 bases from J; junction bases left unmatched: 17. CDR3 length equals 18 residues.

This sequence joins TRBV20-1 and TRBJ2-4, with D maybe TRBD2 (7 bases). The CDR3 has 14 amino acids. Germline CDR1 and CDR2: DFQATT and SNEGSKA (reference sequence). V lost 6 bases to trimming and J lost 8 bases, with 20 bases between them. In nucleotides, the CDR3 is TGCAGTGCGGGGAGGGCGTTGGGGGCGGACATTCAGTACTTC. Protein: CSAGRALGADIQYF.

J is TRBJ2-7 and V is TRBV28; 8 positions agree with TRBD1. Germline CDR1 and CDR2: MDHEN and SYDVKM. There are 14 residues in the CDR3. V dropped 6 bases and J dropped 2; count of bases not matched to a gene: 6. CDR3 residues: CASRGTGLPYEQYF. CDR3 DNA: TGTGCCAGCAGGGGGACAGGCCTCCCCTACGAGCAGTACTTC.

This clonotype was counted many times. V usage is TRBV12-3 or TRBV12-4 and J usage is TRBJ1-5; 9 nucleotides agree with TRBD1. The CDR3 runs to 17 residues. Trimming removed 4 bases from V and 0 bases from J; junction bases left unmatched: 7. CDR3 amino acids: CASSSGTGFFSNQPQHF. CDR3 bases: TGTGCCAGCAGTTCCGGGACAGGGTTCTTTAGCAATCAGCCCCAGCATTTT.

This chain connects TRBV29-1 to TRBJ2-5; the D gene is possibly TRBD1 (6 bases). CDR1 and CDR2 from the germline V gene are SQVTM and ANQGSEA. The length of the CDR3 is 15 residues. The V gene lost 4 bases and the J gene lost 1 base, with 16 bases spanning the gap. CDR3 sequence: CSVALNRDTQETQYF. CDR3 nucleotide sequence: TGCAGCGTTGCCCTTAACCGGGACACCCAAGAGACCCAGTACTTC.

The chain recombines TRBV5-5 with TRBJ2-1; perhaps TRBD1 as D (6 bases). The CDR3 is made up of 13 amino acids. V shed 4 bases and J shed 5 bases, with 10 bases lying between them. Per the germline V gene, CDR1 is SGHKS and CDR2 is YYEKEE (reference sequence). The CDR3 nucleotides are TGTGCCAGCAGCGAGACAGGCCACAATGAGCAGTTCTTC. It codes for CASSETGHNEQFF.

The chain uses TRBV20-1 and TRBJ1-6; 8 positions match TRBD1. Germline CDR1 reads DFQATT; CDR2 reads SNEGSKA (reference sequence). The V gene end was trimmed by 4 bases and the J gene end by 9 bases; junction bases not matched to a gene: 8. This CDR3 spans 14 amino acids. In DNA form, the CDR3 reads TGCAGTGCTAAAGTGAGGACAGGGAGTTCACCCCTCCACTTT. Translation gives CSAKVRTGSSPLHF.

The J gene is TRBJ2-3, the V gene TRBV6-2 or TRBV6-3; 7 bases agree with TRBD1. The CDR3 extends over 15 amino acids. CDR1 MNHEY and CDR2 SVGEGT come from the germline V gene. V lost 2 bases and J lost 4; bases outside the gene matches: 6. The CDR3 is CASSYTYRGADTQYF. CDR3 bases: TGTGCCAGCAGTTACACCTACAGGGGTGCAGATACGCAGTATTTT.

The chain has TRBV12-3 or TRBV12-4 and TRBJ2-5; perhaps TRBD2 as D (6 bases). Trimming cost V 5 bases and J 3 bases, with 16 bases left between them. This CDR3 region has 15 residues. CDR3 loop: CASSKYGTGKETQYF. The CDR3 nucleotides are TGTGCCAGCAGTAAATACGGGACTGGAAAAGAGACCCAGTACTTC.

The chain links TRBV7-6 to TRBJ1-4, with TRBD1 as a possible D gene (6 bases). Looked up from germline, CDR1 is SGHVS and CDR2 is FNYEAQ. Trimming removed 5 bases from V and 0 bases from J, with 10 bases in between. CDR3 length: 15 amino acids. The CDR3: CASSQQGATNEKLFF. DNA of the CDR3: TGTGCCAGCAGCCAACAGGGCGCAACTAATGAAAAACTGTTTTTT.

The chain carries TRBV7-3 and TRBJ2-3; D not certain. The germline V gene has CDR1 SGHTA and CDR2 FQGTGA. Between the trimmed V and J ends, which lost 5 bases and 3 bases, there was a span of 12 bases. The CDR3 consists of 14 residues. For the CDR3, the DNA is TGTGCCAGCAGCGCCGGAAGTGGGACAGATACGCAGTATTTT. Translation gives CASSAGSGTDTQYF.

The gene calls are TRBV4-3 and TRBJ1-3; TRBD1 matches at 12 bases. With 3 bases clipped from V and 2 bases from J, the junction kept 11 bases outside the gene matches. The length of the CDR3 is 19 residues. CDR1 and CDR2 from the germline V gene are LGHNA and YSLEER. Here the CDR3 reads CASSQEIPGTGGPGNTIYF. DNA of the CDR3: TGCGCCAGCAGCCAGGAGATTCCCGGGACAGGGGGCCCTGGAAACACCATATATTTT.

This clonotype was counted between two and nine times. The chain has TRBV12-3 or TRBV12-4 and TRBJ1-4; 7 nucleotides agree with TRBD1. This CDR3 is 15 amino acids long. V was clipped by 5 bases and J by 1 base; unmatched bases: 4. This chain's CDR3 is CASSTNRGTNEKLFF. The CDR3 DNA is TGTGCCAGCAGTACAAACAGGGGAACTAATGAAAAACTGTTTTTT.

This chain uses TRBV12-3 or TRBV12-4 with TRBJ2-2, with 12 bases identical to TRBD2. The junction had 6 bases not matched to a gene; V was cut back by 8 bases and J by 2 bases. The CDR3 spans 16 residues. CDR3 sequence reads: CASGLAGGLNTGELFF. CDR3 coding DNA: TGTGCCAGCGGTCTAGCGGGGGGGCTTAACACCGGGGAGCTGTTTTTT.

V gene TRBV27 combines with J gene TRBJ1-6; 7 nucleotides match TRBD1. The CDR3 consists of 15 residues. Looked up from germline, CDR1 is MNHEY and CDR2 is SMNVEV (reference sequence). Unmatched junction bases numbered 7, after V lost 7 bases and J lost 4 bases. Written as DNA, the CDR3 is TGTGCCAGCACCGAAACGGGACAGTATAATTCACCCCTCCACTTT. Amino acids: CASTETGQYNSPLHF.

CDR3 nucleotide sequence: TGCGCCAGCAGCCAAGATCCAGGCGGGGAAAATTCACCCCTCCACTTT. It translates to CASSQDPGGENSPLHF. J is TRBJ1-6 and V is TRBV4-1; D remains unclear. Per germline, CDR1 MGHRA and CDR2 YSYEKL. This CDR3 is built from 16 residues. V lost 0 bases to trimming and J lost 7 bases, with 13 bases between them.